The 24 T cell receptor beta chains in this list originate from one sample, sequenced in a study of human T cells and chemical hapten exposure. Indicated time point: patch test 1, 2 weeks after DPC sensitization. Documented treatment: therapeutic diphenylcyclopropenone sensitization with weekly scalp DPC. TCRdb recomputed calls from the RACE reads with MiXCR, one row per CDR3 protein. The repertoire holds tens of thousands of distinct CDR3 sequences, with 10% to 13% as singletons. Material: whole blood, obtained in connection with sensitization to the hapten diphenylcyclopropenone (DPC). Receptors were obtained from a woman aged 50 to 65 with alopecia areata. Some clones in this sample may be carry-over from other donors' samples.

The table lists this clonotype with a few counts. The rearrangement links TRBV13 to TRBJ1-3, with TRBD1 as a possible D gene (6 bases). CDR1 and CDR2 from the germline V gene are PRHDT and FYEKMQ (reference sequence). The length of the CDR3 is 16 residues. Trimming removed 5 bases from V and 0 bases from J, with 14 bases in between. Here the CDR3 reads CASSGGPSSSGNTIYF. DNA for the CDR3: TGTGCCAGCAGCGGGGGGCCGTCAAGCTCTGGAAACACCATATATTTT.

A remark on this clonotype: At one end, the junction sequence differs from germline, possibly due to a read error. The chain uses TRBV19 and TRBJ2-7, with D unresolved. This CDR3 contains 13 residues. Per the germline V gene, CDR1 is LNHDA and CDR2 is SQIVND (reference sequence). CDR3 bases: TGTGCCAGAAGTATGGTGCCTAACTACGAGCAGTACTTC. Protein product: CARSMVPNYEQYF.

This clonotype has a handful of counts. J is TRBJ1-1 and V is TRBV20-1; 8 nucleotides agree with TRBD1. The CDR3 sequence is 14 residues long. Germline V CDR1 and CDR2: DFQATT, SNEGSKA (reference sequence). V was clipped by 0 bases and J by 4 bases; unmatched bases: 4. CDR3 in DNA: TGCAGTGCTAGAGATGACAGGGGAAGCACTGAAGCTTTCTTT. It yields the protein CSARDDRGSTEAFF.

This clonotype was counted at least ten times. V and J are TRBV28 and TRBJ2-7, with D perhaps matching TRBD1 or TRBD2 (5 bases each). Germline assignment: CDR1 MDHEN and CDR2 SYDVKM. The CDR3 covers 13 residues. With 7 bases removed from V and 7 bases from J, the gap between germline ends came to 17 bases. CDR3: CASTPAGTLEQYF. For the CDR3, the DNA is TGTGCCAGCACCCCGGCAGGGACCTTAGAGCAGTACTTC.

The table lists this clonotype with a few counts. The chain combines TRBV5-1 with TRBJ1-4; possible D gene TRBD1, 6 bases. The CDR3 runs to 16 residues. The germline V and J ends were trimmed by 1 base and 4 bases, with 14 bases remaining between them. The germline V gene has CDR1 SGHRS and CDR2 YFSETQ. DNA of the CDR3: TGCGCCAGCAGCTTGACAGGGCCTACGGTTAATGAAAAACTGTTTTTT. This translates into CASSLTGPTVNEKLFF. The variable domain in full, completed from reference TRBV5-1 and TRBJ1-4, reads KAGVTQTPRYLIKTRGQQVTLSCSPISGHRSVSWYQQTPGQGLQFLFEYFSETQRNKGNFPGRFSGRQFSNSRSEMNVSTLELGDSALYLCASSLTGPTVNEKLFFGSGTQLSVL.

This clonotype was observed at least ten times. The rearrangement joins TRBV6-2 or TRBV6-3 to TRBJ2-7, with 10 positions matching TRBD2. Germline lookup yields CDR1 MNHEY and CDR2 SVGEGT. The CDR3 runs 14 residues. V shed 7 bases, J shed 4 bases, and the junction held 7 bases outside the gene matches. The CDR3 region is CASTRTSGLYEQYF. The CDR3 DNA sequence: TGTGCCAGCACCAGGACTAGCGGATTATACGAGCAGTACTTC.

On this clonotype: A much larger clone is a single base away; this may be a read error. The gene calls are TRBV12-3 or TRBV12-4 and TRBJ2-2; D call uncertain. V shed 1 base and J shed 3 bases, with 9 bases lying between them. The length of the CDR3 is 15 residues. The CDR3 is CASSLVARYTGELFF. The CDR3 region has the DNA TGTGCCAGCAGTTTAGTTGCCCGATACACCGGGGAGCTGTTTTTT.

The chain is built from TRBV7-3 and TRBJ2-1; TRBD2 agrees at 8 bases. This CDR3 comprises 16 residues. Germline CDR1 reads SGHTA; CDR2 reads FQGTGA. Unmatched junction bases numbered 12, after V lost 5 bases and J lost 6 bases. CDR3 nucleotide sequence: TGTGCCAGCAGCCCCCGGGGGGGGCCACTCCTCAATGAGCAGTTCTTC. Translated: CASSPRGGPLLNEQFF.

A few counts support this clonotype. The chain uses TRBV6-5 and TRBJ2-7; 10 bases align to TRBD2. The ends lost 6 bases at V and 8 bases at J; junction bases unmatched: 13. The CDR3 consists of 15 residues. From germline, CDR1 is MNHEY and CDR2 SVGAGI. CDR3 sequence: CASRGKAGGPLKQYF. As DNA, the CDR3 is TGTGCCAGCAGGGGGAAAGCGGGAGGGCCTCTGAAGCAGTACTTC.

The chain has TRBV6-6 and TRBJ2-7; D is undetermined. The CDR3 is 13 residues long. The germline gives CDR1 MNHNY, CDR2 SVGAGI (reference sequence). The ends were cut back, 5 bases at V and 4 bases at J, with 12 bases in the middle. CDR3: CASSPATVYEQYF. CDR3 DNA: TGTGCCAGCAGTCCGGCCACAGTATACGAGCAGTACTTC.

This clonotype showed up just a few times. This chain links TRBV7-6 with TRBJ2-4, with 7 nucleotides matching TRBD2. This CDR3 has 14 amino acids. The ends lost 4 bases at V and 6 bases at J; junction bases unmatched: 6. Germline lookup yields CDR1 SGHVS and CDR2 FNYEAQ. CDR3 nucleotide sequence: TGTGCCAGCAGCTCGGACTCGGGGGGAAACATTCAGTACTTC. This gives the protein CASSSDSGGNIQYF.

This clonotype was recorded at least ten times. The rearrangement links TRBV29-1 to TRBJ1-1; a weak D match, TRBD1 (5 bases). With 7 bases removed from V and 8 bases from J, the gap between germline ends came to 11 bases. Germline CDR1 SQVTM, CDR2 ANQGSEA. This CDR3 comprises 10 residues. The CDR3 loop reads CSARDAEAFF. The CDR3, as DNA: TGCAGCGCGAGGGACGCCGAAGCTTTCTTT.

CDR3 region: CSAAGLSFNYNEQFF. DNA of the CDR3: TGCAGTGCTGCGGGACTCTCATTCAACTACAATGAGCAGTTCTTC. V usage is TRBV20-1 and J usage is TRBJ2-1, with D possibly TRBD2 on 6 matching bases. The CDR3 length is 15 residues. In germline, CDR1 is DFQATT, CDR2 SNEGSKA (reference sequence). Trimming removed 5 bases from V and 3 bases from J, with 17 bases in between.

This clonotype was counted a few times. The rearrangement links TRBV12-3 or TRBV12-4 to TRBJ2-7, with 8 bases lining up with TRBD2. The CDR3 consists of 15 residues. V gave up 6 bases and J gave up 0 bases; unmatched junction bases: 7. DNA for the CDR3: TGTGCCAGCAGCCCGGGGGGGCATCTCTCCTACGAGCAGTACTTC. As protein: CASSPGGHLSYEQYF.

The chain recombines TRBV11-3 with TRBJ2-7; 11 positions agree with TRBD2. The CDR3 has 16 amino acids. The V segment lost 5 bases and the J segment 3 bases; nucleotides outside the gene matches: 9. The germline gives CDR1 SGHNT, CDR2 YENEEA. CDR3 amino acids: CASSVSSGRHFYEQYF. The CDR3 nucleotides read TGTGCCAGCAGCGTGTCTAGCGGGAGGCATTTCTACGAGCAGTACTTC.

V is TRBV18 and J is TRBJ2-3; D unclear. V was cut by 4 bases and J by 2 bases, with 13 bases left in between. The CDR3 sequence is 15 residues long. From germline, CDR1 is KGHSH and CDR2 LQKENI. The CDR3: CASSRRALDTDTQYF. The CDR3 region has the DNA TGTGCCAGCTCACGCCGGGCTCTCGACACAGATACGCAGTATTTT.

There are many counts of this clonotype. The chain employs TRBV3-1 and TRBJ2-7; 11 bases are shared with TRBD2. J lost 4 bases, V lost 4 bases, and 6 bases had no gene match. CDR1 is LGHDT and CDR2 is YNNKEL in the germline V gene (reference sequence). This CDR3 is built from 15 residues. CDR3 sequence (DNA): TGTGCCAGCAGCCCCAGACTAGCGGGAACGTACGAGCAGTACTTC. It codes for CASSPRLAGTYEQYF.

This clonotype has more than one count but fewer than ten. This chain joins TRBV20-1 and TRBJ2-1; 8 nucleotides align to TRBD2. This CDR3 contains 14 residues. Losses at the gene ends were 6 bases for V and 7 bases for J; bases not matched to a gene: 11. Germline CDR1 DFQATT, CDR2 SNEGSKA (reference sequence). The CDR3 DNA sequence: TGCAGTGCCGGGGGGGCTAGCGGGCATAATGAGCAGTTCTTC. It codes for CSAGGASGHNEQFF.

This chain connects TRBV28 to TRBJ1-1, with D hard to call. Deletions cut 5 bases from V and 0 bases from J, with 13 bases between. The CDR3 sequence is 15 residues long. Germline V gene data show CDR1 as MDHEN and CDR2 as SYDVKM. The CDR3 here is CASSILRLLNTEAFF. The CDR3 DNA reads TGTGCCAGCAGTATCCTCCGCCTGCTGAACACTGAAGCTTTCTTT.

This clonotype was found a few times. The chain combines TRBV11-3 with TRBJ2-6; unclear D gene. The CDR3 spans 15 residues. The V and J ends lost 3 bases and 0 bases respectively, with 6 bases between them. CDR1 SGHNT and CDR2 YENEEA come from the germline V gene. The CDR3 DNA is TGTGCCAGCAGCTTGTCCAGCTCTGGGGCCAACGTCCTGACTTTC. It is translated as CASSLSSSGANVLTF.

The rearrangement uses TRBV11-2 and TRBJ1-5; D is undetermined. From germline, CDR1 is SGHAT and CDR2 FQNNGV. The CDR3 has 13 amino acids. V dropped 0 bases and J dropped 9 bases, with 9 bases sitting between them. The CDR3 sequence: CASSLDDVGPQHF. For the CDR3, the DNA is TGTGCCAGCAGCTTAGATGACGTGGGGCCCCAGCATTTT.

This clonotype was detected a few times. The V call is TRBV24-1, the J call TRBJ2-3; 10 bases agree with TRBD1. CDR3 length: 15 residues. The germline gives CDR1 KGHDR, CDR2 SFDVKD. The trim removed 7 bases at V and 2 bases at J, leaving 5 bases unmatched. The CDR3 coding sequence is TGTGCCACCAGCCCGGGACAGGGGATCACAGATACGCAGTATTTT. As protein: CATSPGQGITDTQYF.

This clonotype came up many times. One junction end disagrees with the germline gene, perhaps due to a read error. This rearrangement joins TRBV20-1 to TRBJ1-1; D ambiguous. From germline, CDR1 is DFQATT and CDR2 SNEGSKA (reference sequence). The CDR3 totals 14 residues. The CDR3 DNA reads TGCAGTGCTAGAGCCGGGGTAAATCAGGCCCAAGAGCTTTTT. Encoded protein: CSARAGVNQAQELF.

In this sample, this clonotype turned up a few times. The rearrangement uses TRBV30 and TRBJ2-1; perhaps TRBD2 as D (5 bases). CDR3 length: 14 amino acids. The germline gives CDR1 GTSNPN, CDR2 SVGIG (reference sequence). V lost 3 bases, J lost 7 bases, and 16 bases lay in between. CDR3 sequence reads: CAWSAGLTRNEQFF. In DNA form, the CDR3 reads TGTGCCTGGAGCGCGGGCCTTACTCGGAATGAGCAGTTCTTC.